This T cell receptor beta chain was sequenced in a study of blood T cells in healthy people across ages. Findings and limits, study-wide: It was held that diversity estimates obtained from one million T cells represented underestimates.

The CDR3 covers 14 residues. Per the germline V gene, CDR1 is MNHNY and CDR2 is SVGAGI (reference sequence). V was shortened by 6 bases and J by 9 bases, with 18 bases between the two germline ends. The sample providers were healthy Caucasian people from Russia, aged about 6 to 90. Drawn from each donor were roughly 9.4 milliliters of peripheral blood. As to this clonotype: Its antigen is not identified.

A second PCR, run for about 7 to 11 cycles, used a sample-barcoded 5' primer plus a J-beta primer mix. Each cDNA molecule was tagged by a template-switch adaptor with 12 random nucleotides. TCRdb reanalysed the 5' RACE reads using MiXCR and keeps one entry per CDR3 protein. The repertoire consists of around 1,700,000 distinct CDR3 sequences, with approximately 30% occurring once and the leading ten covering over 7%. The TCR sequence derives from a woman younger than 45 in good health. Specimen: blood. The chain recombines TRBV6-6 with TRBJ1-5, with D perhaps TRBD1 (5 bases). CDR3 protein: CASSDGASQGPQHF. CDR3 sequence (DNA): TGTGCCAGCAGCGACGGGGCCTCCCAGGGGCCCCAGCATTTT.